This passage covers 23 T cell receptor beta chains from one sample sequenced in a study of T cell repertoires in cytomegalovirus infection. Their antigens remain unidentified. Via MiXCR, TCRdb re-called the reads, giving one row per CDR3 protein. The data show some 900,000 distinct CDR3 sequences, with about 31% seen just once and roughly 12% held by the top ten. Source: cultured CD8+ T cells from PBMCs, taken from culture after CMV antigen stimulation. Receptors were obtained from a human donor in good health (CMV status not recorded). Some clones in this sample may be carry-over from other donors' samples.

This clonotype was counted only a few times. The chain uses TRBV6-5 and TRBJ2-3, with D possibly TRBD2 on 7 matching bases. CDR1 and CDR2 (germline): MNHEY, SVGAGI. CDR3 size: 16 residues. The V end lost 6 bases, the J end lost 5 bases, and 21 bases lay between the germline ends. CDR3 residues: CASSRGRGHGGDTQYF. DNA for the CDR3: TGTGCCAGCAGCCGGGGGCGGGGGCATGGGGGAGATACGCAGTATTTT.

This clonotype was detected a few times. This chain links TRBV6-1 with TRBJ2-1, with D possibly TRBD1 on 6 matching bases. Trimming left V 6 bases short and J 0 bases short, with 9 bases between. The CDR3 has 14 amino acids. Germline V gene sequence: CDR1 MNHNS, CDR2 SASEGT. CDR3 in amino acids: CASRQGNSYNEQFF. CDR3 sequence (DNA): TGTGCCAGCAGACAGGGCAACTCCTACAATGAGCAGTTCTTC.

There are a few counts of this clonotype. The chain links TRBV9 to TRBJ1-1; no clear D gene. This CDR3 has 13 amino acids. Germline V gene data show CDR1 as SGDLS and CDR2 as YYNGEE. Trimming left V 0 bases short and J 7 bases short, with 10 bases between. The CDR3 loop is CASSVEGRLEAFF. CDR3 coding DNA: TGTGCCAGCAGCGTAGAAGGGCGGCTTGAAGCTTTCTTT.

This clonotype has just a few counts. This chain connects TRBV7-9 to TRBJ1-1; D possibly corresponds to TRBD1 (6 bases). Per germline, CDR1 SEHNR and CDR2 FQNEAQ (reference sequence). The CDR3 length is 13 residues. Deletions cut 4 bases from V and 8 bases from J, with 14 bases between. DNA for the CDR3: TGTGCCAGCAGCTACCGGACAGTGATCGAAGCTTTCTTT. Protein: CASSYRTVIEAFF. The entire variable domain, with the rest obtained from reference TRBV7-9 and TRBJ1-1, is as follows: DTGVSQNPRHKITKRGQNVTFRCDPISEHNRLYWYRQTLGQGPEFLTYFQNEAQLEKSRLLSDRFSAERPKGSFSTLEIQRTEQGDSAMYLCASSYRTVIEAFFGQGTRLTVV.

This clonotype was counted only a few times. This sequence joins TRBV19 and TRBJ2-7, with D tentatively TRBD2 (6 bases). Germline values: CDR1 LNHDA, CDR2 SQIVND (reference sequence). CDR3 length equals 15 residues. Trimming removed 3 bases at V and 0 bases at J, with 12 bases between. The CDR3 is CASSIGGYLSYEQYF. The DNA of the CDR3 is TGTGCCAGTAGTATCGGGGGTTACCTCTCCTACGAGCAGTACTTC.

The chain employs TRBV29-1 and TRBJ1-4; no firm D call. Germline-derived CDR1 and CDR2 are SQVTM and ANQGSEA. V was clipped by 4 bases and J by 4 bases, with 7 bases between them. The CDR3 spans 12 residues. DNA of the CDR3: TGCAGCGTTGCTACGGGTAATGAAAAACTGTTTTTT. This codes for CSVATGNEKLFF.

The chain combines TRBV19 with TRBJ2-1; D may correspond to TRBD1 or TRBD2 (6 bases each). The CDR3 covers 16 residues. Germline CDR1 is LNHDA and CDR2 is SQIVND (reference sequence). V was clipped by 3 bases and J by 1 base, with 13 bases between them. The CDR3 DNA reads TGTGCCAGTAGTATGTCGGGGGCGATTTCCTACAATGAGCAGTTCTTC. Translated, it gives CASSMSGAISYNEQFF. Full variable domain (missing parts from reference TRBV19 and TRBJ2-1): DGGITQSPKYLFRKEGQNVTLSCEQNLNHDAMYWYRQDPGQGLRLIYYSQIVNDFQKGDIAEGYSVSREKKESFPLTVTSAQKNPTAFYLCASSMSGAISYNEQFFGPGTRLTVL.

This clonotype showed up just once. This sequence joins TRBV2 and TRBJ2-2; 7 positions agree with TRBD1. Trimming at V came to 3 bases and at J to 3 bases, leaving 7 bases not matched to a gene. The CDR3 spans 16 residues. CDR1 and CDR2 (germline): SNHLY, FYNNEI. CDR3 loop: CASSEHRGRDTGELFF. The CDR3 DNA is TGTGCCAGCAGTGAGCACAGGGGAAGGGACACCGGGGAGCTGTTTTTT.

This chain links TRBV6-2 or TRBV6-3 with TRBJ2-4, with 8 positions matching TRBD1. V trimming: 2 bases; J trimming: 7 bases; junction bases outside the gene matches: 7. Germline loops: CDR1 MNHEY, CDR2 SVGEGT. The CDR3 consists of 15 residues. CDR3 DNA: TGTGCCAGCAGTTACGTCGGACAGGGTGGGAACATTCAGTACTTC. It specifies CASSYVGQGGNIQYF.

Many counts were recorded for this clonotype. The CDR3 sequence: CASGFQSEGLTGTVGTGELFF. The CDR3, as DNA: TGTGCTAGTGGTTTTCAATCGGAGGGACTGACAGGGACGGTTGGCACCGGGGAGCTGTTTTTT. The rearrangement joins TRBV12-5 to TRBJ2-2; D possibly corresponds to TRBD1 (7 bases). The CDR3 is 21 residues long. V was clipped by 3 bases and J by 4 bases, with 30 bases between them. Per the germline V gene, CDR1 is LGHNT and CDR2 is FRNRAP.

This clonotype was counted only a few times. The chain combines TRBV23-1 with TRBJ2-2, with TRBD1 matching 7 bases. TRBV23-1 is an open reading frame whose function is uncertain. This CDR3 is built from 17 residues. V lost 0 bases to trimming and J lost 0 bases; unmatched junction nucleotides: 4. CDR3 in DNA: TGCGCCAGCAGTCAATCCTGGGGACAGACGAACACCGGGGAGCTGTTTTTT. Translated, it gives CASSQSWGQTNTGELFF.

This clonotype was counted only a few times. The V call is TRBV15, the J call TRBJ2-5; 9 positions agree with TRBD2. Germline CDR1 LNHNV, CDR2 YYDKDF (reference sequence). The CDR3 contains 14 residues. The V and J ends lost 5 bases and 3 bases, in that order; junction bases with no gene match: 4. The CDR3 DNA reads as TGTGCCACCAGCCGAGCGGGGGGAGAAGAGACCCAGTACTTC. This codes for CATSRAGGEETQYF.

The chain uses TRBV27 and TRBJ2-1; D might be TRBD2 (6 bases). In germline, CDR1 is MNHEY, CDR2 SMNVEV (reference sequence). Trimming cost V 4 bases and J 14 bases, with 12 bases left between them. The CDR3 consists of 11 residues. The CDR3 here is CASSSGRREFF. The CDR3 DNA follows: TGTGCCAGCAGTTCAGGGAGGAGGGAGTTCTTC.

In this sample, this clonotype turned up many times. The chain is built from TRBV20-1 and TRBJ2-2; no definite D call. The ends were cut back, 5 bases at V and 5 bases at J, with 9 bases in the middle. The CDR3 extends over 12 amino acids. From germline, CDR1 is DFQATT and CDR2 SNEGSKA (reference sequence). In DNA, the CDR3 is TGCAGTGCTCCCGGACCAACCGGGGAGCTGTTTTTT. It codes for CSAPGPTGELFF.

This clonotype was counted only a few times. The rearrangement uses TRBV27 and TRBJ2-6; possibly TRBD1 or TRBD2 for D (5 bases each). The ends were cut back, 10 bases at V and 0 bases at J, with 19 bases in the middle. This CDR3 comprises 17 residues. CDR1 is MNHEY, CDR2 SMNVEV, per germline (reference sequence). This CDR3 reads CATSPGPFYSGANVLTF. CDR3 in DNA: TGTGCCACCTCTCCGGGACCCTTCTACTCTGGGGCCAACGTCCTGACTTTC. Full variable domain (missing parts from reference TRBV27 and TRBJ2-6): EAQVTQNPRYLITVTGKKLTVTCSQNMNHEYMSWYRQDPGLGLRQIYYSMNVEVTDKGDVPEGYKVSRKEKRNFPLILESPSPNQTSLYFCATSPGPFYSGANVLTFGAGSRLTVL.

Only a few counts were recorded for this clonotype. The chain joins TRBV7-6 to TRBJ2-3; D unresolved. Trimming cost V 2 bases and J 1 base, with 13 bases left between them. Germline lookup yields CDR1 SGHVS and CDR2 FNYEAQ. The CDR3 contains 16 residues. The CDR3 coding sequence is TGTGCCAGCAGCTTAAGAGGCCTTGCAGGCACAGATACGCAGTATTTT. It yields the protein CASSLRGLAGTDTQYF.

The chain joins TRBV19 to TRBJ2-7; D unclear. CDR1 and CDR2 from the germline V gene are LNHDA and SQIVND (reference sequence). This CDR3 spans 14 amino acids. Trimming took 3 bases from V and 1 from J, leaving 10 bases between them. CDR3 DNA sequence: TGTGCCAGTAGTATGACCCTGGGATCCTACGAGCAGTACGTC. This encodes CASSMTLGSYEQYV.

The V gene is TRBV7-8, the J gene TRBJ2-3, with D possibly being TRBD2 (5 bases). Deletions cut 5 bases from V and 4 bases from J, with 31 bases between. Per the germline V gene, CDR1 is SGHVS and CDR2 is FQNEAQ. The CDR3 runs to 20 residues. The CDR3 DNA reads TGTGCCAGCAGCCCTCCCCTAGGGTCCGACGGGGAGACTGTCGCAGATACGCAGTATTTT. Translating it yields CASSPPLGSDGETVADTQYF.

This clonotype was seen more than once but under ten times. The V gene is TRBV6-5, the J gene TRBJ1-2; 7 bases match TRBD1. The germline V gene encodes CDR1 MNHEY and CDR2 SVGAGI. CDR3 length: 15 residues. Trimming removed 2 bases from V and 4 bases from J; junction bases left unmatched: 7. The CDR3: CASSYLTDRVYGYTF. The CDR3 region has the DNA TGTGCCAGCAGTTACCTTACTGACAGGGTCTATGGCTACACCTTC.

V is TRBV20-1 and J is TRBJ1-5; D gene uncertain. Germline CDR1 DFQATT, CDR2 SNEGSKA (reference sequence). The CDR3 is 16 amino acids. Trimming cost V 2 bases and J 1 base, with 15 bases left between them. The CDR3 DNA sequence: TGCAGTGCTAGACCGATACCTAAGACGAGCAATCAGCCCCAGCATTTT. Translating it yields CSARPIPKTSNQPQHF.

CDR3 region: CASSSWTDEYEQYF. DNA of the CDR3: TGCGCCAGCAGCTCTTGGACTGATGAATACGAGCAGTACTTC. The V call is TRBV5-1, the J call TRBJ2-7, with D maybe TRBD2 (5 bases). Germline V gene lookup returns CDR1 SGHRS and CDR2 YFSETQ. V shed 3 bases and J shed 4 bases, with 14 bases lying between them. CDR3 length: 14 amino acids.

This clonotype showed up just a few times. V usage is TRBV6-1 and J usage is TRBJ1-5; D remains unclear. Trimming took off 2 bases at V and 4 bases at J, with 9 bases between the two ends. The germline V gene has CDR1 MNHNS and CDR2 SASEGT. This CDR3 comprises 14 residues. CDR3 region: CASSEFYVNQPQHF. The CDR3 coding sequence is TGTGCCAGCAGTGAATTTTACGTAAATCAGCCCCAGCATTTT.

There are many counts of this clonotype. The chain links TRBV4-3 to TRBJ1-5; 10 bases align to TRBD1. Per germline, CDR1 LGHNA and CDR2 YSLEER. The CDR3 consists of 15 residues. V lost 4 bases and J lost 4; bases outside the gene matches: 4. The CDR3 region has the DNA TGCGCCAGCAGCCCCGGGACAGGGGTTAATCAGCCCCAGCATTTT. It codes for CASSPGTGVNQPQHF.